This paragraph covers one TCR beta chain sequence. Repertoires were generated with immunoSEQ multiplex PCR, while TCRdb's copy carries only in-frame clones and drops some. The top ten hold 12% of the sample, which has about 28,000 clones, about nine tenths seen once. This record comes from a study of control samples from healthy donors and cancer patients. Trimming pared 10 bases from V and 6 bases from J, leaving 18 bases between. Looked up from germline, CDR1 is MGHDK and CDR2 is SYGVNS. The CDR3 spans 13 residues. Sequences were obtained from PBMCs. The clonotype comes from a man in his fifties with lung cancer. This chain links TRBV25-1 with TRBJ1-1; perhaps TRBD1 as D (6 bases). The DNA of the CDR3 is TGTGCCACCACGGAGGGGGTAGGAGCTGAAGCTTTCTTT. Residues: CATTEGVGAEAFF.